The sequence of this T cell receptor beta chain was determined in a study of blood T cell repertoires in COVID-19 (dated by TCRdb to the early 2020s). Regarding the study in general: The collaborator samples originated in the United States, Italy and Spain and spanned the acute and convalescent phases of COVID-19. The prospective study material was composed of cDNA or gDNA derived from T cells, B-cell-depleted T cells, or PBMCs. Deeply sampled blood TCRbeta repertoires from subjects exposed to, actively infected with, or recovered from COVID-19 were included in the dataset. The repertoires were released in a freely available public database intended as a resource for research on the immune response to SARS-CoV-2. The samples were drawn from the first 160 participants of the ongoing ImmuneRACE study and from more than 1,000 subjects provided by 6 global collaborators. The sample metadata nearly always contained a de-identified subject ID, COVID-19 status, age in years and sex. Where available, HLA class I and class II types were obtained from metadata supplied by the sample provider rather than from assay-based typing. Beyond this particular receptor, the publication reports: The amount of clinical and demographic metadata varied by source and participant and was provided uncurated.

TCRbeta CDR3 regions were amplified from genomic DNA by means of the immunoSEQ Assay, a bias-controlled multiplex PCR. The paper's data handling went like this. The number of nucleated cells in each sample was estimated from the amplification of reference gene primers within the assay. To quantify the absolute abundance of each unique TCRbeta CDR3 rearrangement, sequence reads were collapsed and filtered. For each sample, productive Simpson clonality was calculated as the square root of Simpson's diversity index across productive rearrangements. Imported from immuneACCESS, the table was reduced by TCRdb to in-frame sequences with V and J called. These copies leave out some clones; in studies compared against another copy, an unresolved V gene accounts for under half, and the cause of the remainder is not known. V, J and clone size are those of that table, while D and trimming were read from the DNA. This sample holds 81,000 or so clones; about 82% were observed only once. Together, the top ten hold 8% of the sample.

Sequences SGHRS (CDR1) and YFSETQ (CDR2) are obtained from the germline V gene. Trimming removed 2 bases from V and 5 bases from J, leaving 13 bases between the germline ends. The CDR3 runs 14 amino acids, cysteine and phenylalanine included. Only the CDR3 part of the read is kept: 42 bases, read in frame from the first base. In the case of this clone: The antigen this receptor binds is unknown. Base-call qualities are not available, and no considerably larger clone is one nucleotide away.

Each collaborating institution followed its own protocols to collect whole blood in K2EDTA tubes. For TCRbeta analysis, collaborators shipped samples in one of three forms: frozen whole blood, isolated PBMCs, or DNA extracted from either of those sample types. What was sequenced was peripheral blood. The sequence is built from TRBV5-1 and TRBJ2-5; a tentative D match to TRBD2 spans 6 bases. The clonotype originates from a man aged 50-59 years with active COVID-19. The DNA sequence reads TGCGCCAGCAGCTTTTCCGGGACTGAGGAGACCCAGTACTTC. Its protein reads: CASSFSGTEETQYF.